This T cell receptor (beta chain) was sequenced during a study of cytomegalovirus exposure and HLA in healthy donors (dated by TCRdb to the late 2010s). A note on the overall study: An earlier analysis of approximately 550 of the donors reported about 250 Gb of sequence data and 100 million to 130 million unique TCR beta sequences from roughly 200 million T cells. Both class I and class II loci were covered by HLA typing, at four-digit resolution. Donor age, sex, ethnicity and CMV serostatus were compiled alongside the repertoire data. Several DR-DQ haplotypes were handled as single units for association and clustering because linkage in the cohort was strong. The number of typed donors differed by locus: about 620-630 for A, B, C, DRB1 and DQB1; 522 for DQA1; fewer than 610 for DPA1; and approximately 450 for DPB1. Among some 400 genotyped donors of the cohort, an average of around 220,000 unique TCR beta nucleotide sequences was sequenced per donor, of which 15% to 20% were non-productive. The genetic ancestry cluster associated with self-reported Caucasian donors included 65% to 90% of the roughly 400 genotyped donors. A later analysis re-examined previously published TCR beta repertoires from about 700 donors and added high-resolution HLA genotyping to investigate patterns of TCR occurrence. All discovery cohort repertoires had been generated using a single sequencing platform. Rather than using new phenotypic data, the later analysis identified candidate immune exposures from TCR beta sequences and from how often those sequences occurred across donors. In a later genetic analysis, genome-wide SNP genotypes for about 55% of the roughly 700 donors were used, and that subset was treated as a discovery cohort. Along with the approximately 700-subject first cohort, a separate validation cohort of around 120 different subjects was used. Using immunosequencing, the study profiled T cell repertoires from 550 to 750 subjects and related those repertoires to cytomegalovirus serostatus. High-throughput TCR immunosequencing, statistical association of individual TCRs with disease status, and machine learning were combined to predict cytomegalovirus infection status. The aim of the study was to test whether cataloging public T cell receptors could identify signatures of past pathogen exposure. An earlier analysis of 500 to 750 of the donors applied high-throughput TCR beta sequencing to assess whether each TCR beta V gene segment acted as functional or pseudogenic. An early release that covered around 590 HLA-typed donors contained approximately 300 gigabases of sequencing data and tens of millions of unique TCR sequences.

The cohort comprised fewer than 700 healthy bone marrow donors. All cohort members were sampled while nominally healthy, although unrecorded immune exposures were likely present. The donor was CMV seropositive and was included in the group of 250 to 350 seropositive cohort members. Every donor gave a peripheral blood sample, and the peripheral blood mononuclear cells from that sample were used for TCR beta sequencing. The Qiagen DNeasy Blood Extraction Kit was used to extract genomic DNA from the blood cell samples. Overall results and qualifications from the work: The classifier was reported to diagnose cytomegalovirus status with high specificity and sensitivity in both the original cohort and the validation cohort. The 87-base-pair reads could not distinguish some IMGT-functional V segments, including TRBV6-2 and TRBV6-3, so those segments were excluded. At a false discovery rate of 0.05, a later analysis linked under 20,000 TCR beta sequences to specific HLA alleles. A few of the identified cytomegalovirus-associated TCR beta chains were confirmed in vitro to be specific for cytomegalovirus antigens. Compared with equally common non-associated chains, HLA-associated TCR beta chains in a later analysis were more clonally expanded and had lower generation probabilities. A later analysis found that most CMV-associated TCR beta chains appeared HLA-restricted, with HLA associations seemingly driven largely by CMV exposure. Roughly uniform sequencing depth across donors was assumed in presence/absence analyses, although this assumption may not hold. Only TCR beta chains were sequenced in this cohort, and the absence of alpha or paired-chain data limited detectable features. V-gene and J-gene trimming of TCR beta chains was associated with a missense DCLRE1C variant in a later genetic analysis, and the association was replicated in an independent cohort. Approximately 16 rarely observed V segments, including chromosome 9 orphons, were excluded from the earlier analysis of approximately 600 of the donors because counts were too low. The study gave a list of some 150 TCR beta chains associated with cytomegalovirus. When HLA alleles, especially DR and DQ, strongly co-occurred, TCR associations were difficult to assign to individual alleles. According to a later analysis, parvovirus B19, influenza, CMV and Epstein-Barr virus appeared linked to several top co-occurrence clusters. The authors suggested that the approach could potentially be extended to other disease states and immunological phenotypes. In a later analysis, TCR association rates were found to vary across HLA loci, with the most associated TCRs seen for DRB1 alleles and the fewest for HLA-C alleles. In a later genetic analysis, fewer N-insertions in productive TCRs were reported among donors in an Asian-associated ancestry cluster than the approximately 630-donor mean. A further reported finding was that TCR beta sequences accurately predicted the HLA-A and HLA-B alleles for most subjects in the first cohort. Linkage disequilibrium might explain the correlated functional status among segregating V segments, but an unknown experimental factor could not be ruled out. While some public TCRs were present in many individuals, most TCR sequences turned up only very rarely across donors. In an earlier analysis of 587 of the donors, most TCR beta V segments appeared in productive rearrangements about 87% or about 30% of the time, broadly matching IMGT annotations. Because HLA typing was unavailable for some donors at each locus, only the typed subset was used in association tests. CMV serostatus was the only immune exposure information available for the cohort. A group of highly shared sequence variants was considered likely to be a technical artifact of the sequencing pipeline.

A remark on this clone: Its specific antigen is unknown. The record has no base qualities; no much larger clone is one base away.

The CDR3 measures 13 amino acids from cysteine to phenylalanine. This entry keeps only the CDR3 DNA: 39 bases, framed from base 1. Sequences MNHEY (CDR1) and SMNVEV (CDR2) are obtained from the germline V gene (reference sequence). The receptor library was made with the immunoSEQ multiplex PCR assay. For the multiplex PCR, a mixture combining 60 forward primers for TCR Vbeta segments and 13 reverse primers for TCR Jbeta segments was used. The CDR3 region of rearranged TCR beta genes was amplified from genomic DNA by a multiplex PCR assay. The Illumina HiSeq System was used to sequence the amplified TCR beta libraries as 87-base-pair reads. Per the original workflow: In a later analysis, tens of millions of unique TCR beta chains were counted across the 500 to 850 repertoires, and roughly 11 million of these chains were shared by at least two donors. A nearest-neighbor algorithm error-corrected the raw reads and collapsed the reads into unique sequences, merging closely related sequences to remove PCR and sequencing errors. Alignment of CDR3 sequences to IMGT reference sequences was used to assign V, D and J gene segments. Each retained sequence needed at least a six-nucleotide match to both a V gene segment and a J gene segment. Rearrangements were classified as productive when the CDR3 lacked stop codons and remained in frame with V and J, and all other rearrangements were classified as non-productive. CDR3 was defined by IMGT convention, running from the second conserved V-encoded cysteine to the conserved J-encoded phenylalanine. The earlier analysis of 500 to 650 of the donors excluded any sequence lacking an unambiguous match to a single V gene segment. An earlier analysis of fewer than 650 of the donors classified V segments as functional when productive rearrangements were above 56.7% and as segregating when the standard deviation between donors was above 5%. A statistical classification framework was developed to diagnose cytomegalovirus status using the catalog of TCR beta chain sequences. In a later analysis, TCR nucleotide sequences were compared against IMGT/GENE-DB human TR gene sequences so that V and J genes could be assigned. In a later analysis, CDR3 sequences and most-parsimonious VDJ recombination scenarios were assigned using the TCRdist pipeline. In a later analysis, each TCR beta chain was defined by its CDR3 amino acid sequence together with its V-gene family, and reads without a unique V-gene family were excluded. As a way to deal with suspected cross-contamination and a sequencing artifact, a later analysis dropped 450 to 700 nucleotide sequences that were highly shared and had low generation probability. In a later analysis, a clonal expansion index was calculated for each public chain from normalized within-repertoire ranks of inferred template counts. In a later analysis, generation probabilities were computed with a VDJ recombination model fitted to out-of-frame rearrangements, and the resulting probabilities were checked against IGoR. In a later analysis, hypergeometric tests were used to score TCR-TCR, TCR-HLA and TCR-CMV co-occurrence, with a repertoire-size bias correction applied to TCR pairs. False discovery rates were estimated in a later analysis by permuting HLA or CMV assignments 20 times. A later analysis grouped co-occurring TCRs with DBSCAN, adding TCRdist sequence similarity when clustering within HLA-allele-positive subsets. Repertoires with fewer than 30,000 or more than 120,000 public chains were left out of co-occurrence clustering, as were a handful of repertoires with anomalous nucleotide sharing. This is the immuneACCESS table as TCRdb keeps it, with only in-frame sequences that have V and J called. A part of the clones is gone; compared with another copy, unresolved V genes explain less than half, and the rest is unexplained. That table supplies the V and J calls and clone size; D and trimming were determined from the DNA. The table for this sample lists around 150,000 clones; 75% of them were counted only once. The biggest ten clones account for about 8% of the sample.

The receptor's source is a woman between 40 and 55 years old in good health and CMV-seropositive. The chain couples TRBV27 to TRBJ2-5; TRBD2 agrees with 9 junctional bases. The better agreement between TRBJ2-7 and the DNA end casts doubt on the J call. Sequences were obtained from PBMCs. CDR3 loop: CASKASGAYEQYF. The DNA reads TGTGCCAGCAAGGCTAGCGGGGCCTACGAGCAGTACTTC.